These 16 T cell receptor beta chains were sequenced from one sample in a study of T cells after yellow fever vaccination. TCRdb re-called the 5' RACE reads through MiXCR, storing one row per CDR3 protein. The table lists 350,000 to 450,000 distinct CDR3 sequences, about 17% of them singletons. Material: PBMCs, obtained before the yellow fever booster vaccination. The receptors stem from a man aged 18 to 35 who received the YFV17D yellow fever vaccine.

CDR3 nucleotides: TGCGCCAGCAGCCAAGATACCCAGGGAGGCTATGGCTACACCTTC. This encodes CASSQDTQGGYGYTF. The chain combines TRBV4-3 with TRBJ1-2, with a tentative D call TRBD1 (5 bases). CDR1 is LGHNA, CDR2 YSLEER, per germline. V gave up 0 bases and J gave up 4 bases, with 12 bases separating them. This CDR3 is 15 amino acids long.

The chain has TRBV18 and TRBJ1-2; TRBD1 agrees at 9 bases. The CDR3 loop spans 15 amino acids. Germline CDR1 KGHSH, CDR2 LQKENI. V was pared by 5 bases and J by 9 bases, with 13 bases of the junction left unmatched. The CDR3 is CASSSTRGQGMRYTF. CDR3 sequence (DNA): TGTGCCAGCTCATCCACTCGGGGACAGGGAATGCGCTACACCTTC.

The chain is built from TRBV7-2 and TRBJ2-5, with 7 nucleotides matching TRBD2. Trimming removed 5 bases from V and 5 bases from J; junction bases left unmatched: 8. Germline loops: CDR1 SGHTA, CDR2 FQGNSA. This CDR3 has 14 residues. CDR3 nucleotides: TGTGCCAGCAGCGCCATTGGGGGGGGGGAGACCCAGTACTTC. This sequence encodes CASSAIGGGETQYF. The full variable domain, in which reference TRBV7-2 and TRBJ2-5 provide the parts outside the CDR3, is GAGVSQSPSNKVTEKGKDVELRCDPISGHTALYWYRQSLGQGLEFLIYFQGNSAPDKSGLPSDRFSAERTGGSVSTLTIQRTQQEDSAVYLCASSAIGGGETQYFGPGTRLLVL.

This clonotype was detected only a few times. The gene calls are TRBV20-1 and TRBJ1-5; D uncertain. The germline V gene encodes CDR1 DFQATT and CDR2 SNEGSKA (reference sequence). Trimming took 2 bases from V and 4 from J, leaving 6 bases between them. The CDR3 is 12 residues long. CDR3 in DNA: TGCAGTGCTAGATTTGCAAATCAGCCCCAGCATTTT. This gives the protein CSARFANQPQHF.

This chain uses TRBV7-9 with TRBJ1-1, with D unresolved. Germline CDR1 is SEHNR and CDR2 is FQNEAQ (reference sequence). V lost 6 bases, J lost 4 bases, and 12 bases lay in between. The CDR3 contains 13 residues. The CDR3 DNA sequence: TGTGCCAGCAGGCTTTCGCGCCGCACTGAAGCTTTCTTT. It yields the protein CASRLSRRTEAFF.

The rearrangement links TRBV20-1 to TRBJ2-2, with D maybe TRBD1 (6 bases). V lost 6 bases, J lost 6 bases, and 11 bases lay in between. The CDR3 length is 12 residues. CDR1 and CDR2 from the germline V gene are DFQATT and SNEGSKA (reference sequence). The CDR3 bases are TGCAGTGCCCCCGGACAGCCCGGGGAGCTGTTTTTT. Its translation is CSAPGQPGELFF.

The chain uses TRBV11-2 and TRBJ2-2; D is possibly TRBD1 or TRBD2 (7 bases each). The germline gives CDR1 SGHAT, CDR2 FQNNGV. The CDR3 length is 16 residues. V shed 5 bases and J shed 8 bases, with 21 bases lying between them. The CDR3 coding sequence is TGTGCCAGCAGCCAACCAGGGGGGGGGCTCTCAGGGGAGCTGTTTTTT. It specifies CASSQPGGGLSGELFF.

This clonotype appeared a few times. V and J are TRBV7-6 and TRBJ1-2; the match to TRBD1 covers 10 bases. CDR1 and CDR2 (germline): SGHVS, FNYEAQ. The CDR3 totals 14 residues. V was clipped by 5 bases and J by 7 bases; unmatched bases: 7. In DNA, the CDR3 is TGTGCCAGCAGCCGACAGGGGGCTGGGGTTGGCTACACCTTC. Translated, it gives CASSRQGAGVGYTF.

J is TRBJ1-2 and V is TRBV21-1. TRBV21-1 counts as a pseudogene. This CDR3 has 12 amino acids. CDR3 DNA sequence: TGTGCCAGCGGCCCCGTGCTCTATGGCTACACCTTC. This sequence encodes CASGPVLYGYTF.

This clonotype ranks as medium-sized. Sequence at one end of the junction differs from germline and may be a read error. The rearrangement uses TRBV12-3 or TRBV12-4 and TRBJ2-5; D gene ambiguous. This CDR3 region has 11 residues. The CDR3: CASSLGETQYF. DNA for the CDR3: TGTGCCAGCAGCTTAGGGGAGACCCAGTACTTC.

This clonotype was seen many times. The chain joins TRBV7-9 to TRBJ2-7; 8 bases align to TRBD2. J was trimmed by 5 bases and V by 3 bases; bases with no gene match: 3. Germline CDR1 and CDR2: SEHNR and FQNEAQ (reference sequence). The CDR3 has 13 amino acids. This CDR3 reads CASSFRGLDEQYF. CDR3 in DNA: TGTGCCAGCAGCTTTCGGGGACTAGACGAGCAGTACTTC.

This clonotype was detected only a few times. The rearrangement links TRBV12-3 or TRBV12-4 to TRBJ2-3; no clear D gene. The CDR3 spans 13 residues. Between the trimmed V and J ends, which lost 2 bases and 5 bases, there was a span of 8 bases. The CDR3 DNA is TGTGCCAGCAGTTTAACCCCGGGAGATACGCAGTATTTT. Its translation is CASSLTPGDTQYF.

The V and J genes are TRBV12-3 or TRBV12-4 and TRBJ2-7; TRBD2 matches 11 bases. The CDR3 totals 15 residues. J gave up 4 bases and V 6 bases, and 8 bases lay outside the gene matches. CDR3 in DNA: TGTGCCAGCAGGGAAGATGTAGCGGGGGGGTACGAGCAGTACTTC. Its protein is CASREDVAGGYEQYF.

The chain joins TRBV4-1 to TRBJ1-1; D call uncertain. This CDR3 is built from 15 residues. The germline V gene has CDR1 MGHRA and CDR2 YSYEKL. V shed 2 bases and J shed 0 bases, with 10 bases lying between them. This chain's CDR3 is CASSQLWGLNTEAFF. In nucleotides, the CDR3 is TGCGCCAGCAGCCAACTGTGGGGTCTGAACACTGAAGCTTTCTTT.

This clonotype was seen only a few times. V gene TRBV7-6 combines with J gene TRBJ1-2; the D is unclear. Looked up from germline, CDR1 is SGHVS and CDR2 is FNYEAQ. Trimming removed 1 base at V and 5 bases at J, with 11 bases between. The CDR3 consists of 14 residues. The CDR3 sequence is CASSLEERGYGYTF. The CDR3 nucleotides read TGTGCCAGCAGCTTAGAGGAGAGAGGATATGGCTACACCTTC.

The chain uses TRBV20-1 and TRBJ1-2, with 12 bases fitting TRBD1. V was clipped by 3 bases and J by 13 bases; unmatched bases: 6. The CDR3 consists of 12 residues. Germline lookup yields CDR1 DFQATT and CDR2 SNEGSKA (reference sequence). The CDR3 DNA reads as TGCAGTGCTAGCCGGGACAGGGGGCTACTCACCTTC. Translating gives CSASRDRGLLTF.